This T cell receptor beta chain was captured in a study of cytomegalovirus exposure and HLA in healthy donors. Across the study: The same platform used for the approximately 670 first-cohort repertoires was also used for the roughly 130 validation repertoires, as a later analysis reported.

Comment on this clone: Its antigen is as yet unknown.

V was clipped by 5 bases and J by 0 bases, with 11 bases between them. The CDR3 is 15 residues long. Germline values: CDR1 MNHEY, CDR2 SMNVEV (reference sequence). Data came from immunoSEQ multiplex PCR; TCRdb stores just in-frame clones and leaves some out. The sample has hundreds of thousands of clones, approximately 84% seen once. Study-wide results and caveats: The investigators catalogued 160 or so TCR beta chains as cytomegalovirus-associated. Within the 130 or so validation repertoires, first-cohort TCR clusters tended to co-occur, according to a later analysis.

The clonotype was recovered from a man between 18 and 35 years old in good health and CMV-seropositive. The chain recombines TRBV27 with TRBJ1-5, with D unresolved. Sequencing was carried out using PBMCs. The CDR3 is CASSLTVNSNQPQHF. CDR3 DNA: TGTGCCAGCAGTCTGACCGTTAATAGCAATCAGCCCCAGCATTTT.